This T cell receptor beta chain was captured in a study of shared clonotypes between healthy human individuals. The ends were cut back, 6 bases at V and 5 bases at J, with 10 bases in the middle. Looked up from germline, CDR1 is MNHEY and CDR2 is SVGAGI. The CDR3 totals 13 residues. With regard to this clone: Its antigen is unknown.

Produced via immunoSEQ multiplex PCR; TCRdb's table is partial and in-frame only. There are approximately 1.4 million clones in the sample; 98% occur only once, and roughly 0.4% lies in the top ten. Findings and caveats of the study: Generation of non-shared clonotypes was less probable than generation of clonotypes shared by all four donors. It was expected that sequencing depth would affect clonotype sharing among donors. The study's rarefaction showed incomplete sorted-subset sequencing despite large depth. Naive subsets generally exceeded memory subsets in estimated richness.

This TCR was sampled from a man aged 25-45 years in good health. Sequencing used naive CD4+ T cells sorted from blood. Described subset: CD45RA+ positively selected. This chain links TRBV6-5 with TRBJ2-2; no clear D. This CDR3 is CASRMIQTGELFF. CDR3 bases: TGTGCCAGCAGAATGATTCAAACCGGGGAGCTGTTTTTT.